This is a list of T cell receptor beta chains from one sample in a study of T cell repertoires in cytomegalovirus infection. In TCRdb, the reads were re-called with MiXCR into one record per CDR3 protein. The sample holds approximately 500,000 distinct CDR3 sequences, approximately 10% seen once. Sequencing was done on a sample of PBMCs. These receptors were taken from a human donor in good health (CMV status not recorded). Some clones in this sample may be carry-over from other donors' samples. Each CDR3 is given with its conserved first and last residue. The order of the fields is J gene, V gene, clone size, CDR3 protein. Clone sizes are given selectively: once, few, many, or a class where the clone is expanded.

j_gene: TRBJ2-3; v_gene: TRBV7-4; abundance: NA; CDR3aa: CPSSARRTGIVTDTQYF
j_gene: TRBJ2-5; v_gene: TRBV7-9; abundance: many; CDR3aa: CASSPGQGGRETQYF
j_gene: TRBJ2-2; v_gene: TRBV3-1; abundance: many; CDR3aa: CASSQGPLLGGAGELFF
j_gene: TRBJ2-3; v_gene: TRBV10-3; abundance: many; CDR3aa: CAISERTSGRATDTQYF
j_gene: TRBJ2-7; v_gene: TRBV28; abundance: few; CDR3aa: CASSSSGQGNEQYF
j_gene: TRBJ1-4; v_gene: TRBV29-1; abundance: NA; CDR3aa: CSVGGSDEKLFF
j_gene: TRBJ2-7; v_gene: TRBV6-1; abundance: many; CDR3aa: CASYLGQGEQYF
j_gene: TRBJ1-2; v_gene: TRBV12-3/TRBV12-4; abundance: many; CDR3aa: CASSFAWGDGYTF
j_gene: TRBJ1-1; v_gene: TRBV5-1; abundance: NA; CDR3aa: CASRDPLRKRFEAFF
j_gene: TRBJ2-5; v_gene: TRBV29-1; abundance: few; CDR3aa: CSAARLNLGYETQYF
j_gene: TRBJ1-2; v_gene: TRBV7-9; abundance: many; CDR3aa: CASSLAGHRGGYTF
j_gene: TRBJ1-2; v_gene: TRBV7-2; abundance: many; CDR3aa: CASSLDRADGYTF
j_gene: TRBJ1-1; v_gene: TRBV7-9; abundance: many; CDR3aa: CAHDRGGLMNTEAFF
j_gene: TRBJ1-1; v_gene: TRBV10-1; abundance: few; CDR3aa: CASSEGGANTEAFF
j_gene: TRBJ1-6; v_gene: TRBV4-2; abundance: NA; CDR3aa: CASSLPPGPLHF
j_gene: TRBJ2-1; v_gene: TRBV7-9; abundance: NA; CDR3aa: CASSLTRLAGSSYNEQFF
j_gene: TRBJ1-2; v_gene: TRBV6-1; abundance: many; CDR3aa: CASYGTGGVHGYTF
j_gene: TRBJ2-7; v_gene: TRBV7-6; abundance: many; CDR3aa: CASSTSGTYEQYF
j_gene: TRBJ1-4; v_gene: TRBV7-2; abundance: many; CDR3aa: CASSWSTNEKLFF
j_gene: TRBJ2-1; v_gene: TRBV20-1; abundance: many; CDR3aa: CSARDFSGGTSSYNEQFF
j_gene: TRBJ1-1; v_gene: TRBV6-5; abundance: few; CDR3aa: CASRDRTNTEAFF
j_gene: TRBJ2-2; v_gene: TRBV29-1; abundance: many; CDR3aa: CSVGGKRGGVGELFF
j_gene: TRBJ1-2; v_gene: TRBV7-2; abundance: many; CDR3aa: CASSLRQLDGYTF
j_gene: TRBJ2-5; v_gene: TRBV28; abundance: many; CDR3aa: CASSRKILAGGQETQYF